This T cell receptor beta chain is from a study of shared T cell receptors in the human thymus. The CDR3 sequence is 13 residues long. Trimming removed 7 bases from V and 2 bases from J, with 13 bases in between. CDR1 is SGHRS and CDR2 is YFSETQ in the germline V gene. The assay was immunoSEQ multiplex PCR, and TCRdb's table has in-frame clones only and misses some. The data show some 720,000 clones, 88% seen once. This sample was also put to use in a study of human thymus T cells. That source notes: Thymus tissue for the work was resected from patients undergoing corrective heart surgery. Among thymic and blood repertoires, usage of V and J genes appeared biased.

The receptor comes from a boy less than two years old with a congenital heart defect. The chain combines TRBV5-1 with TRBJ2-7; D is unclear. Input material: thymocytes. The CDR3 nucleotides are TGCGCCAGCCACGACACTTTTGCCTACGAGCAGTACTTC. This translates into CASHDTFAYEQYF.